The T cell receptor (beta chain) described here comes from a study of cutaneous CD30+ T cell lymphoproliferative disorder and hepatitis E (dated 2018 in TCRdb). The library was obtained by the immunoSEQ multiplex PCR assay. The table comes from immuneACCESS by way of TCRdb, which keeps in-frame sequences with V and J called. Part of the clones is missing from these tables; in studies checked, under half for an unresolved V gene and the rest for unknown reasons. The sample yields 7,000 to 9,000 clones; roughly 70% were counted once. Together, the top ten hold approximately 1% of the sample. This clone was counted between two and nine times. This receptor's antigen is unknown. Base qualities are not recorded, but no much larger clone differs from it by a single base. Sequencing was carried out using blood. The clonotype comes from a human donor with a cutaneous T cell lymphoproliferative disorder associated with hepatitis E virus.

The nucleotide sequence is TGTGCCAGCAGTTTATCCTCTTGGGCTTTCTTT. Its protein product is CASSLSSWAFF. The V and J segments used are TRBV28 and TRBJ1-1; no D segment can be confidently identified. A distance of 8 bases separates the germline ends of V and J, which lose 1 base and 11 bases respectively. The CDR3 sequence holds 11 residues, the cysteine and phenylalanine included. Here the CDR3 DNA is all that survives: 33 bases in frame from base 1. CDR1 and CDR2 are read off the germline V gene as MDHEN and SYDVKM.